This paragraph reports one T cell receptor (beta chain). The data belong to a study of CD8 T cells in Susac syndrome. The overall study: Sequenced Susac syndrome patients included 5 or 6 with clinically active disease and eight in remission. There were Susac syndrome patients who were therapy-naive at blood draw, others on corticosteroids, and others on intravenous immunoglobulin alone.

The germline gives CDR1 SGDLS, CDR2 YYNGEE. The V end was cut by 4 bases, the J end by 2 bases, with 13 bases between. The CDR3 spans 15 residues. As judged by recently defined diagnostic criteria, patients with Susac syndrome had definite or probable disease. The authors reverse transcribed about 0.45 to 1 ug RNA with random hexamers. Coverage of TCR beta CDR3 amplification by immunoSEQ multiplex PCR extended to 54 Vbeta and 13 Jbeta. Each CDR3 protein gets one entry after TCRdb re-called the immunoSEQ multiplex PCR reads with MiXCR. This table has 95,000 to 150,000 distinct CDR3 sequences, roughly 95% appearing once.

Sequenced: CD4+ T cells from PBMCs. The source is a human donor with Susac syndrome. This chain uses TRBV9 with TRBJ1-3, with D uncertain. This CDR3 is CASSLGRTAGNTIYF. Written as DNA, the CDR3 is TGTGCCAGCAGCCTTGGCCGTACGGCTGGAAACACCATATATTTT.